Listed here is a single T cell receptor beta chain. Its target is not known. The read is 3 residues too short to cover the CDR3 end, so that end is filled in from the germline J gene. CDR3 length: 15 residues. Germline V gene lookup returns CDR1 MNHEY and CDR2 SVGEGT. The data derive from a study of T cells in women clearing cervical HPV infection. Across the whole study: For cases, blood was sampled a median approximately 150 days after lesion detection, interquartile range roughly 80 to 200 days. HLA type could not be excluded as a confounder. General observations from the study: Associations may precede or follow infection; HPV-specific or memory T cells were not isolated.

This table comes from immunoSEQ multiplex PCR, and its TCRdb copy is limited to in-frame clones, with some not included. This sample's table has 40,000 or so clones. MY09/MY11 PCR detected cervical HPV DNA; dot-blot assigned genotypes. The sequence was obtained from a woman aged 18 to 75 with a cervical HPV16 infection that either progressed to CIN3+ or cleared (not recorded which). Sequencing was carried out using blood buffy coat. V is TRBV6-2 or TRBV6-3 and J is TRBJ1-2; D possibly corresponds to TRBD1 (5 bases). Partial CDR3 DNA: TGTGCCAGCAGTTACTCCGAGGACATGCACTACGAC. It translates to CASSYSEDMHYD. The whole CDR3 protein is CASSYSEDMHYDYTF.